Below, 10 T cell receptor beta chains from the same sample are listed, as sequenced in a study of early T cells in non-severe SARS-CoV-2 infection. TCRdb redid the calling of the 5' RACE reads with MiXCR, one entry per CDR3 protein. The sample contains around 29,000 distinct CDR3 sequences, less than 6.5% of which appear only once. Sequenced input: whole blood. The receptors here all came from an adult who was a healthcare worker with PCR-confirmed SARS-CoV-2 infection or an uninfected control (not recorded which).

This clonotype came up many times. The CDR3 nucleotides read TGTGCCACCAGCAGAGAAGACAGGGGGTGGACTGAAGCTTTCTTT. Protein sequence: CATSREDRGWTEAFF. The gene calls are TRBV15 and TRBJ1-1; 9 bases line up with TRBD1. The J segment lost 5 bases and the V segment lost 0 bases, leaving 4 bases of the junction unmatched. This CDR3 comprises 15 residues. From germline, CDR1 is LNHNV and CDR2 YYDKDF (reference sequence).

This clonotype was seen at least ten times. The gene calls are TRBV11-2 and TRBJ2-4; D uncertain. Germline values: CDR1 SGHAT, CDR2 FQNNGV. The CDR3 is made up of 13 amino acids. The V gene lost 5 bases and the J gene lost 1 base, with 6 bases spanning the gap. The CDR3: CASSPVAKNIQYF. The CDR3 DNA sequence: TGTGCCAGCAGCCCCGTGGCCAAAAACATTCAGTACTTC.

This clonotype was found many times. This chain joins TRBV28 and TRBJ1-2; a weak D match, TRBD1 (6 bases). CDR1 and CDR2 from the germline V gene are MDHEN and SYDVKM. CDR3 size: 12 residues. V shed 8 bases and J shed 5 bases, with 12 bases lying between them. Written as DNA, the CDR3 is TGTGCCAGCCGGGGGCCAGAGTATGGCTACACCTTC. This encodes CASRGPEYGYTF.

Many counts were recorded for this clonotype. This sequence joins TRBV12-3 or TRBV12-4 and TRBJ1-2; a weak D match, TRBD1 (6 bases). Trimming shortened V by 6 bases and J by 4 bases, and 12 bases separated the two germline ends. CDR3 length: 13 residues. The CDR3 protein is CASRDSALYGYTF. DNA of the CDR3: TGTGCCAGCAGGGACAGTGCACTCTATGGCTACACCTTC.

This clonotype was observed many times. This chain joins TRBV6-5 and TRBJ1-1; TRBD1 is a possible D gene (5 bases). Germline values: CDR1 MNHEY, CDR2 SVGAGI. V shed 2 bases and J shed 9 bases, with 13 bases lying between them. The CDR3 extends over 13 amino acids. The CDR3 is CASSYGAAVQAFF. CDR3 coding DNA: TGTGCCAGCAGTTACGGGGCGGCCGTCCAAGCTTTCTTT.

In this sample, this clonotype turned up many times. The chain is built from TRBV6-5 and TRBJ2-1; possibly TRBD2 for D (6 bases). The V and J ends lost 2 bases and 5 bases respectively, with 13 bases between them. The CDR3 loop spans 15 amino acids. Germline V gives CDR1 MNHEY, CDR2 SVGAGI. The CDR3, as DNA: TGTGCCAGCAGTTACCCCGGGACTTATAACAATGAGCAGTTCTTC. This sequence encodes CASSYPGTYNNEQFF.

This clonotype was detected many times. The chain combines TRBV10-2 with TRBJ2-3; TRBD2 matches 8 bases. V lost 0 bases, J lost 5 bases, and 4 bases stayed unmatched. Germline assignment: CDR1 WSHSY and CDR2 SAAADI. There are 15 residues in the CDR3. The chain's CDR3 is CASSESSGGGDTQYF. The CDR3 DNA reads as TGCGCCAGCAGTGAGTCGAGCGGGGGTGGAGATACGCAGTATTTT.

This clonotype was counted ten times or more. The chain has TRBV7-8 and TRBJ2-1, with TRBD2 identical over 8 bases. Germline values: CDR1 SGHVS, CDR2 FQNEAQ. This CDR3 has 17 residues. With 0 bases clipped from V and 6 bases from J, the junction kept 10 bases outside the gene matches. The CDR3 region has the DNA TGTGCCAGCAGCTTAGCGTATCGGGGGGGCCCCACCAATGAGCAGTTCTTC. It translates to CASSLAYRGGPTNEQFF.

Concerning this clonotype: At one boundary the junction diverges from the germline segment, which might be a read error. The genes are TRBV11-1 and TRBJ2-1; D is perhaps TRBD2 (6 bases). This CDR3 spans 13 amino acids. CDR1 and CDR2 (germline): SGHAT, FQDESV (reference sequence). CDR3: CASSSVVEGLPRF. The CDR3 nucleotides read TGTGCCAGCAGCTCTGTTGTGGAGGGACTTCCCCGCTTC.

In its sample, this clonotype was seen many times. The chain has TRBV9 and TRBJ2-2, with D possibly called TRBD1 or TRBD2 (6 bases each). The CDR3 sequence is 14 residues long. Germline V gene sequence: CDR1 SGDLS, CDR2 YYNGEE. Trimming shortened V by 5 bases and J by 4 bases, and 12 bases separated the two germline ends. The CDR3 protein is CASRLEGGTGELFF. In DNA, the CDR3 is TGTGCCAGCAGGTTGGAGGGGGGCACCGGGGAGCTGTTTTTT.